A single sample is the source of the 5 T cell receptor beta chains below, sequenced in a study of cytomegalovirus exposure and HLA in healthy donors. PCR primers comprised 60 Vbeta and 13 Jbeta primers. The method was immunoSEQ multiplex PCR; TCRdb's version includes in-frame clones alone and lacks a portion of them. The repertoire holds about 82,000 clones, with 70% to 80% as singletons. The material sequenced was PBMCs. These receptor sequences come from a man aged 50 to 59 in good health and CMV-seronegative.

The CDR3 protein is CASSLDRPYGYTF. In nucleotides, the CDR3 is TGTGCCAGCAGCTTGGACAGGCCCTATGGCTACACCTTC. This sequence joins TRBV5-6 and TRBJ1-2; weak D call: TRBD1 (5 bases). CDR3 length equals 13 residues. The V and J ends lost 0 bases and 4 bases respectively, with 7 bases between them. CDR1 SGHDT and CDR2 YYEEEE come from the germline V gene.

For the CDR3, the DNA is TGTGCCAGCAGCTTAGAGACAGGGAGGTACTATGGCTACACCTTC. This codes for CASSLETGRYYGYTF. V usage is TRBV7-9 and J usage is TRBJ1-2, with 7 bases lining up with TRBD1. The CDR3 loop spans 15 amino acids. V shed 1 base and J 3 bases; nucleotides not matched to a gene: 5. Germline CDR1 and CDR2: SEHNR and FQNEAQ (reference sequence).

This chain joins TRBV2 and TRBJ1-1; D is possibly TRBD1 (5 bases). Deletions cut 6 bases from V and 8 bases from J, with 19 bases between. The V gene's germline CDR1 is SNHLY and CDR2 FYNNEI. The CDR3 sequence is 14 residues long. The CDR3 nucleotides read TGTGCCAGCAGGGGGCGAGGTAGCAGGGCAGAAGCTTTCTTT. Its protein product is CASRGRGSRAEAFF.

The gene calls are TRBV6-1 and TRBJ1-2; no clear D. V was pared by 8 bases and J by 2 bases, with 12 bases between. CDR3 length: 13 residues. Germline CDR1 and CDR2: MNHNS and SASEGT. The CDR3 DNA is TGTGCCAGCGAGTCTTCCCTCAACTATGGCTACACCTTC. This gives the protein CASESSLNYGYTF.

V gene TRBV18 combines with J gene TRBJ2-2; D perhaps matches TRBD1 (5 bases). This CDR3 region has 16 residues. Germline V lookup: CDR1 KGHSH, CDR2 LQKENI. Deletions cut 5 bases from V and 1 base from J, with 14 bases between. Written as DNA, the CDR3 is TGTGCCAGCTCAAAACAGGAGCAGGTGAACACCGGGGAGCTGTTTTTT. The encoded protein is CASSKQEQVNTGELFF.